This TCR beta chain was identified during a study of blood T cell repertoires in COVID-19. Using immunoSEQ multiplex PCR, the repertoire was profiled, and TCRdb retains in-frame clones only, with some absent. The top ten clones hold less than 20% of a sample with under 200,000 clones, over 70% of them seen once. The CDR3 has 15 residues. The germline V and J ends were trimmed by 5 bases and 0 bases, with 12 bases remaining between them. Germline V gives CDR1 SGHTA, CDR2 FQGTGA. This clonotype was sampled from a woman in her seventies who had recovered from COVID-19. The sample comprised peripheral blood. The chain recombines TRBV7-3 with TRBJ2-3; D possibly corresponds to TRBD2 (5 bases). The CDR3 DNA follows: TGTGCCAGCAGCCCCTCTAGCTCCAGCACAGATACGCAGTATTTT. Translated: CASSPSSSSTDTQYF.